The 15 T cell receptor beta chains below come from one sample, sequenced in a study of blood T cell repertoires in COVID-19. The data were produced by immunoSEQ multiplex PCR, yet TCRdb's version contains in-frame clones alone and is incomplete. The data contain some 350,000 clones, about 86% of them singletons. Input material: peripheral blood. These receptors all come from a man aged 30 to 45 with active or convalescent COVID-19.

The chain is built from TRBV7-8 and TRBJ2-5; D is possibly TRBD2 (6 bases). V was clipped by 4 bases and J by 4 bases, with 19 bases between them. This CDR3 region has 16 residues. CDR1 and CDR2 (germline): SGHVS, FQNEAQ. CDR3 loop: CASSSRGTYGGETQYF. The CDR3 coding sequence is TGTGCCAGCAGCTCTCGGGGGACCTACGGGGGAGAGACCCAGTACTTC.

The V and J genes are TRBV7-9 and TRBJ2-7, with 10 positions matching TRBD1. Germline CDR1 and CDR2: SEHNR and FQNEAQ (reference sequence). Losses at the gene ends were 5 bases for V and 12 bases for J; bases not matched to a gene: 13. CDR3 length: 14 residues. The chain's CDR3 is CASSPNRPGQGPYF. DNA of the CDR3: TGTGCCAGCAGCCCTAACCGACCGGGACAGGGGCCGTACTTC.

The chain combines TRBV14 with TRBJ2-5, with no clear D. V was cut by 3 bases and J by 4 bases, with 3 bases left in between. The CDR3 spans 11 residues. Germline V CDR1 and CDR2: SGHDN, FVKESK. The CDR3 DNA is TGTGCCAGCAGCCACGTAGAGACCCAGTACTTC. This gives the protein CASSHVETQYF.

The chain employs TRBV15 and TRBJ1-6; D not resolved. The CDR3 covers 17 residues. CDR1 and CDR2 from the germline V gene are LNHNV and YYDKDF (reference sequence). Trimming removed 0 bases from V and 10 bases from J, with 19 bases in between. CDR3 DNA sequence: TGTGCCACCAGCAGAGATATTGCGGGATCCCTGGCCTCACCCCTCCACTTT. Amino acids: CATSRDIAGSLASPLHF.

J is TRBJ2-3 and V is TRBV7-2; 16 bases fit TRBD2. Germline loops: CDR1 SGHTA, CDR2 FQGNSA. The V and J ends lost 4 bases and 5 bases, in that order; junction bases with no gene match: 3. This CDR3 has 16 amino acids. As DNA, the CDR3 is TGTGCCAGCAGCTCGGGACTAGCGGGAGGGGAAGATACGCAGTATTTT. It yields the protein CASSSGLAGGEDTQYF.

This clone was seen just once. V gene TRBV7-3 combines with J gene TRBJ2-1; perhaps TRBD1 as D (5 bases). The length of the CDR3 is 15 residues. The ends were cut back, 2 bases at V and 0 bases at J, with 8 bases in the middle. Germline assignment: CDR1 SGHTA and CDR2 FQGTGA. The DNA for the CDR3 is TGTGCCAGCAGCTTAGGACATTTCTCCTACAATGAGCAGTTCTTC. It yields the protein CASSLGHFSYNEQFF.

This chain links TRBV6-2 or TRBV6-3 with TRBJ2-7; a weak D match, TRBD1 (6 bases). Germline V gene lookup returns CDR1 MNHEY and CDR2 SVGEGT. The CDR3 loop spans 16 amino acids. Trimming took off 1 base at V and 6 bases at J, with 19 bases between the two ends. The DNA for the CDR3 is TGTGCCAGCAGTTACTTTCTCCACGACAGGACGCCCGAGCAGTACTTC. As protein: CASSYFLHDRTPEQYF.

The J gene is TRBJ1-2, the V gene TRBV19; 12 positions match TRBD1. The CDR3 covers 16 residues. Trimming took 4 bases from V and 4 from J; bases not matched to a gene: 7. CDR1 and CDR2 (germline): LNHDA, SQIVND (reference sequence). CDR3 DNA sequence: TGTGCCAGTAGTAACGGGACAGGGGGCGTGAGCTATGGCTACACCTTC. Translating gives CASSNGTGGVSYGYTF.

The rearrangement joins TRBV6-5 to TRBJ2-1; D ambiguous. Trimming took 3 bases from V and 0 from J, leaving 9 bases between them. In germline, CDR1 is MNHEY, CDR2 SVGAGI. The CDR3 is 15 amino acids. CDR3 in DNA: TGTGCCAGCAGTTATGTGCGGAGCTCCTACAATGAGCAGTTCTTC. Translation: CASSYVRSSYNEQFF.

On this clone: Other DNA sequences in this sample translate to the same CDR3. This chain connects TRBV6-5 to TRBJ2-1, with 9 bases lining up with TRBD2. The germline V gene encodes CDR1 MNHEY and CDR2 SVGAGI. The CDR3 consists of 14 residues. V lost 7 bases, J lost 2 bases, and 3 bases stayed unmatched. The CDR3 region has the DNA TGTGCCAGCAATTTAGCGGGAGCCTACAATGAGCAGTTCTTC. Protein: CASNLAGAYNEQFF.

V is TRBV7-8 and J is TRBJ1-5, with TRBD1 matching over 9 bases. Germline CDR1 and CDR2: SGHVS and FQNEAQ. V lost 5 bases to trimming and J lost 4 bases; unmatched junction nucleotides: 12. The CDR3 covers 17 residues. The DNA for the CDR3 is TGTGCCAGCAGCGACTTGGACAGGGGAAACGGTAATCAGCCCCAGCATTTT. It translates to CASSDLDRGNGNQPQHF.

This clone was counted a single time. V is TRBV7-3 and J is TRBJ2-1; tentative D call: TRBD2 (5 bases). Germline CDR1 reads SGHTA; CDR2 reads FQGTGA. The CDR3 sequence is 13 residues long. The ends were cut back, 3 bases at V and 5 bases at J, with 8 bases in the middle. In nucleotides, the CDR3 is TGTGCCAGCAGCTTCGAGCGGAACAATGAGCAGTTCTTC. It is translated as CASSFERNNEQFF.

The chain links TRBV6-5 to TRBJ1-4; 9 bases agree with TRBD1. The germline V gene has CDR1 MNHEY and CDR2 SVGAGI. J lost 5 bases, V lost 5 bases, and 3 bases had no gene match. CDR3 size: 14 residues. DNA for the CDR3: TGTGCCAGCAGTAGGGACAGGGAAAATGAAAAACTGTTTTTT. This codes for CASSRDRENEKLFF.

V gene TRBV6-2 or TRBV6-3 combines with J gene TRBJ1-1; the match to TRBD1 covers 10 bases. CDR3 length: 16 amino acids. The germline gives CDR1 MNHEY, CDR2 SVGEGT. The V gene end was trimmed by 2 bases and the J gene end by 5 bases; junction bases not matched to a gene: 8. Here the CDR3 reads CASSYIDRGRGTEAFF. CDR3 nucleotide sequence: TGTGCCAGCAGTTACATCGACAGGGGGCGCGGAACTGAAGCTTTCTTT.

The chain employs TRBV5-4 and TRBJ2-7; 8 positions agree with TRBD2. J lost 2 bases, V lost 0 bases, and 4 bases had no gene match. CDR1 is SGHNT and CDR2 is YYREEE in the germline V gene (reference sequence). The CDR3 extends over 15 amino acids. The DNA for the CDR3 is TGTGCCAGCAGCTTGGGACTAGCGAATCCCTACGAGCAGTACTTC. Encoded protein: CASSLGLANPYEQYF.